Sequencing of this TCR beta chain was carried out in a study of CD4 and CD8 cells across lung adenocarcinoma regions. The germline V gene has CDR1 MNHNS and CDR2 SASEGT. After removal of 6 bases from V and 10 bases from J, the junction contained 11 bases not matched to a gene. The CDR3 length is 14 residues. This clonotype has ten or more counts. A much bigger clone sits one base away, suggesting this may be a read error. One entry per CDR3 protein results from TCRdb running MiXCR on the PCR reads. Here the sample spans about 23,000 distinct CDR3 sequences, under 65% being singletons. Samples came from patients with localized non-small cell lung adenocarcinoma.

What was sequenced was CD4+ T cells from the center of a lung tumor. This chain connects TRBV6-1 to TRBJ2-1; 8 positions agree with TRBD2. This clonotype originated in a male donor with lung adenocarcinoma. The CD4 and CD8 labels of this study may be unreliable. CDR3: CASRLSGSQYEQFF. The CDR3 bases are TGTGCCAGCAGACTCAGCGGGAGTCAGTACGAGCAGTTCTTC.